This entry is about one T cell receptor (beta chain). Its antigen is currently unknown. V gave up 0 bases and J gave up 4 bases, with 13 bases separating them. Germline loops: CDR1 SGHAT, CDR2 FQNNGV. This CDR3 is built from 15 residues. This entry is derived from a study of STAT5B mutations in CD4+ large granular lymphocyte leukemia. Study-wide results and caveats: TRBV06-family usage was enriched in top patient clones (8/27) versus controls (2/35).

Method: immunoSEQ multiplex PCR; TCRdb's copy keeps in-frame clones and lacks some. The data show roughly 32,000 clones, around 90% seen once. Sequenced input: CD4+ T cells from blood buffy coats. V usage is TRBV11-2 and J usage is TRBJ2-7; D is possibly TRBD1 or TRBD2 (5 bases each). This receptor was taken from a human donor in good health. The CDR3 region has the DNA TGTGCCAGCAGCTTAGACGGACTGAGGGGATACGAGCAGTACTTC. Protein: CASSLDGLRGYEQYF.